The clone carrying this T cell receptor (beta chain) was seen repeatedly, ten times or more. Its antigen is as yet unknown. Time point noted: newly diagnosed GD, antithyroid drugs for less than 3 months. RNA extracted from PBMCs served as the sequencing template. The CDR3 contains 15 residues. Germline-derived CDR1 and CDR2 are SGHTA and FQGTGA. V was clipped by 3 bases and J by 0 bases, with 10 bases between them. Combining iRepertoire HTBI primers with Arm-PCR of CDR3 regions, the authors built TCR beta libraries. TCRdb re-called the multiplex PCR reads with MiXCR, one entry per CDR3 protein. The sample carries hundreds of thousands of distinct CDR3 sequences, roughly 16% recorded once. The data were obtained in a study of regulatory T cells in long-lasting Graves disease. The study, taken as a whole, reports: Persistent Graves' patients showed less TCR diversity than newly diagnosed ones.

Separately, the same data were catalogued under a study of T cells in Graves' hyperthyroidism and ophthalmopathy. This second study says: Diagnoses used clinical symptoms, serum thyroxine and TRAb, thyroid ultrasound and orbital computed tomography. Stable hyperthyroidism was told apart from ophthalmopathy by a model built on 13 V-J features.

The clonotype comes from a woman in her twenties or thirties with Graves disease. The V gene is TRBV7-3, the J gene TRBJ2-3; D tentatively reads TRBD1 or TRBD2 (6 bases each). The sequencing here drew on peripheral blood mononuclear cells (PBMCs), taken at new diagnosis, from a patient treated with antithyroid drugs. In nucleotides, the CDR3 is TGTGCCAGCAGCTTTCAGGGGACTAGCACAGATACGCAGTATTTT. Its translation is CASSFQGTSTDTQYF.